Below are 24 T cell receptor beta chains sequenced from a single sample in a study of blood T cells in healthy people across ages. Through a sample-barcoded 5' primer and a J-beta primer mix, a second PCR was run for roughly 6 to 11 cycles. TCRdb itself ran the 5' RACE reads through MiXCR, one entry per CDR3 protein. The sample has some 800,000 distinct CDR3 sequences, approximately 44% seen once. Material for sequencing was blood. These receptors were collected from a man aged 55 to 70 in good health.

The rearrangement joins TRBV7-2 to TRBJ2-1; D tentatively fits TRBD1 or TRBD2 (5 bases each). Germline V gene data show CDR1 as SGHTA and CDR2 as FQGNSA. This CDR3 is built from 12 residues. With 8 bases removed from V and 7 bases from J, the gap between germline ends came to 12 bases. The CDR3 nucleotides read TGTGCCAGCGAGGGGCTGAGGAATGAGCAGTTCTTC. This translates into CASEGLRNEQFF. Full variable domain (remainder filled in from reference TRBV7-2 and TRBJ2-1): GAGVSQSPSNKVTEKGKDVELRCDPISGHTALYWYRQSLGQGLEFLIYFQGNSAPDKSGLPSDRFSAERTGGSVSTLTIQRTQQEDSAVYLCASEGLRNEQFFGPGTRLTVL.

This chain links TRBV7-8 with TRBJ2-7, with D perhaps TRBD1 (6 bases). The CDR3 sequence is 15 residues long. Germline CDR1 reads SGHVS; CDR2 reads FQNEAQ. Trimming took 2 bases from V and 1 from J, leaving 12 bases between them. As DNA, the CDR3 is TGTGCCAGCAGCTTAATGGGCAGGGGTTCCTACGAGCAGTACTTC. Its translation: CASSLMGRGSYEQYF. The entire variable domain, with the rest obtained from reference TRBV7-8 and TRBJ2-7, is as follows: GAGVSQSPRYKVAKRGQDVALRCDPISGHVSLFWYQQALGQGPEFLTYFQNEAQLDKSGLPSDRFFAERPEGSVSTLKIQRTQQEDSAVYLCASSLMGRGSYEQYFGPGTRLTVT.

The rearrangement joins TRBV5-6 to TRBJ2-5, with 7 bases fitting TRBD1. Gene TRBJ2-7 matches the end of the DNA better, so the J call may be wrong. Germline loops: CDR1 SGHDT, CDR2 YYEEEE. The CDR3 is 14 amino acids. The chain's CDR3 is CASSFQGVRYEQYF. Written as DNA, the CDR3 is TGTGCCAGCAGCTTCCAGGGGGTCCGCTACGAGCAGTACTTC.

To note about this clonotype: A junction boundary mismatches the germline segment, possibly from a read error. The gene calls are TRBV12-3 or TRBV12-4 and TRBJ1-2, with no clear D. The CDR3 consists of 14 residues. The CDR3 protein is CANSSTEQKEGYTF. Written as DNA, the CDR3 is TGTGCCAACAGTTCAACAGAGCAAAAGGAGGGCTACACCTTC.

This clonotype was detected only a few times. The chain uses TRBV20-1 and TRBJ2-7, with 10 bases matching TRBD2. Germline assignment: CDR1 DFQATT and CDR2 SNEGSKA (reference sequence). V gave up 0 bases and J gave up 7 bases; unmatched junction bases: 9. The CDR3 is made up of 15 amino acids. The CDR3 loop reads CSARDPSGGPDEQYF. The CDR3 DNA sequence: TGCAGTGCTAGAGATCCTAGCGGGGGCCCTGATGAGCAGTACTTC.

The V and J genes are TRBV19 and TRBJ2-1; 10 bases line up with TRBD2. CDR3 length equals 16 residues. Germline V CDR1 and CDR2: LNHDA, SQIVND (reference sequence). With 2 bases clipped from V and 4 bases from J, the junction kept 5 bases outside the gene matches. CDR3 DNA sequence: TGTGCCAGTAGTATAAAAGCTAGCGGGGGTTACAATGAGCAGTTCTTC. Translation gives CASSIKASGGYNEQFF.

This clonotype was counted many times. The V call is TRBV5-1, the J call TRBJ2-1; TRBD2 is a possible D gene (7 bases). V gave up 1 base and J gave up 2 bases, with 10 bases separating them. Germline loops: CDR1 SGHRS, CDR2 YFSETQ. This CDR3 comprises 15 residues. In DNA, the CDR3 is TGCGCCAGCAGCTTGAGGGGGGGGCCCTACAATGAGCAGTTCTTC. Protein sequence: CASSLRGGPYNEQFF. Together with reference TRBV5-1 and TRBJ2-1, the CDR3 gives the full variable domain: KAGVTQTPRYLIKTRGQQVTLSCSPISGHRSVSWYQQTPGQGLQFLFEYFSETQRNKGNFPGRFSGRQFSNSRSEMNVSTLELGDSALYLCASSLRGGPYNEQFFGPGTRLTVL.

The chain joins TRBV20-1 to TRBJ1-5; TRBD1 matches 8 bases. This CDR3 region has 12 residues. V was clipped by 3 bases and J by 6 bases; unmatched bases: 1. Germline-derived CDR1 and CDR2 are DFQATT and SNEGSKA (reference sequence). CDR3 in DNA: TGCAGTGCTAGGGACAGGGCTCAGCCCCAGCATTTT. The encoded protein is CSARDRAQPQHF.

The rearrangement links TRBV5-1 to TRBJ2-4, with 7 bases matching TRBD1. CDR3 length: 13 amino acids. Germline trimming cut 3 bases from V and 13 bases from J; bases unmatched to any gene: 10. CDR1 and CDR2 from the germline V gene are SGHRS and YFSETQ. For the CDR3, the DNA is TGCGCCAGCAGCTCTGGACAGGCGTGGGAGCAGTACTTC. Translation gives CASSSGQAWEQYF.

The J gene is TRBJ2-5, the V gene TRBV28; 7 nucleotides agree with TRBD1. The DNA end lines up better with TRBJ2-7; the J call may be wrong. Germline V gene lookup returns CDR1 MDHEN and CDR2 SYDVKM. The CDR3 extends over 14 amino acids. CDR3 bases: TGTGCCAGCAGTTTTAACAGGGGACCCTACGAGCAGTACTTC. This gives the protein CASSFNRGPYEQYF.

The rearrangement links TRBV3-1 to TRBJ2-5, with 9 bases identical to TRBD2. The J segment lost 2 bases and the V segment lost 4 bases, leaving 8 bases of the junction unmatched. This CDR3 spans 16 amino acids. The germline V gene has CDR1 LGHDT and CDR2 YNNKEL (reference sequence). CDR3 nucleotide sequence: TGTGCCAGCAGCCCAGCGGAGCGGGGGGAGCAAGAGACCCAGTACTTC. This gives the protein CASSPAERGEQETQYF.

The CDR3 reads CATRPTGQGYGYTF. CDR3 in DNA: TGTGCCACGAGGCCAACGGGACAGGGATATGGCTACACCTTC. The rearrangement links TRBV6-2 or TRBV6-3 to TRBJ1-2; TRBD1 matches 9 bases. V trimming: 10 bases; J trimming: 5 bases; junction bases outside the gene matches: 11. The length of the CDR3 is 14 residues. Looked up from germline, CDR1 is MNHEY and CDR2 is SVGEGT.

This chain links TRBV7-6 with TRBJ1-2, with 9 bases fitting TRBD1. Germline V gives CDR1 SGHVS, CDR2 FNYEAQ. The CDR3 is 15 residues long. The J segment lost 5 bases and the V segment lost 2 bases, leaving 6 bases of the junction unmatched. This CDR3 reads CASSLSGTGSYGYTF. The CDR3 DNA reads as TGTGCCAGCAGCTTATCCGGGACAGGGAGTTATGGCTACACCTTC.

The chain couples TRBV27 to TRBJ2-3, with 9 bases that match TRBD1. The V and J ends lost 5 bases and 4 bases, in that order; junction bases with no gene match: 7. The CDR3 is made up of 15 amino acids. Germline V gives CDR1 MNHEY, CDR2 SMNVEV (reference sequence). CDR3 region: CASSGGDRAADTQYF. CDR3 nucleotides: TGTGCCAGCAGTGGAGGGGACAGGGCGGCAGATACGCAGTATTTT.

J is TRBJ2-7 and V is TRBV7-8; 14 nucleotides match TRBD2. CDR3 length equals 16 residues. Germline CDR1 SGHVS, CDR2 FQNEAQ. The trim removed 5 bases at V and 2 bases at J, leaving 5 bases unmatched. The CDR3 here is CASSPGTSGGAYEQYF. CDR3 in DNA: TGTGCCAGCAGCCCCGGGACTAGCGGGGGAGCCTACGAGCAGTACTTC. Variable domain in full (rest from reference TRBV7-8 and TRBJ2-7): GAGVSQSPRYKVAKRGQDVALRCDPISGHVSLFWYQQALGQGPEFLTYFQNEAQLDKSGLPSDRFFAERPEGSVSTLKIQRTQQEDSAVYLCASSPGTSGGAYEQYFGPGTRLTVT.

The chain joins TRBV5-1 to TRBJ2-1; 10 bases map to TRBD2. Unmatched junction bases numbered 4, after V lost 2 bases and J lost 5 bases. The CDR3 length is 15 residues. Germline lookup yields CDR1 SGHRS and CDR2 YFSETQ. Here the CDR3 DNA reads TGCGCCAGCAGCTTTGCTCTAGCGGGGGACAATGAGCAGTTCTTC. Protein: CASSFALAGDNEQFF.

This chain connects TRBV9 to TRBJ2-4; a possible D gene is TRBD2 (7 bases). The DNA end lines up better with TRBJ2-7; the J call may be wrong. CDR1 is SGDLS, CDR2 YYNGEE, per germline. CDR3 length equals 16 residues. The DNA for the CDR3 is TGTGCCAGCAGCCTGGGAGGGGGGGTGCCCTCTTACGAGCAGTACTTC. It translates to CASSLGGGVPSYEQYF.

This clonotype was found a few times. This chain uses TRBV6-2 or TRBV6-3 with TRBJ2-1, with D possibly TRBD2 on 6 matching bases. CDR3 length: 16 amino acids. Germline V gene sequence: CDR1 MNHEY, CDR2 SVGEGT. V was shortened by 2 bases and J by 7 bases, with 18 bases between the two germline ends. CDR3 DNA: TGTGCCAGCAGTTACCCCCCCAGGGCTGGAGGGAATGAGCAGTTCTTC. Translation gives CASSYPPRAGGNEQFF.

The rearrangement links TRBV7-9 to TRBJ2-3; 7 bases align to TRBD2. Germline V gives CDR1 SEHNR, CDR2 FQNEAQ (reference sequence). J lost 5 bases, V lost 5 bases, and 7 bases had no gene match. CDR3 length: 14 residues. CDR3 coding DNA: TGTGCCAGCAGCGTAGTCCGGGGGGAAGATACGCAGTATTTT. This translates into CASSVVRGEDTQYF.

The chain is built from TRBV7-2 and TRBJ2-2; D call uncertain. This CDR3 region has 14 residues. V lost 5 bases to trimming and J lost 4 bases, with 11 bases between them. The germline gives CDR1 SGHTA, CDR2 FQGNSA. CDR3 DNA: TGTGCCAGCAGCCCACCAACCTCCACCGGGGAGCTGTTTTTT. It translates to CASSPPTSTGELFF.

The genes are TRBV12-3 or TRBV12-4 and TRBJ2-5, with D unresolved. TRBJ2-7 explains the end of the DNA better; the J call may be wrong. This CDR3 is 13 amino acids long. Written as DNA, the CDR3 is TGTGCCAGCAGTTTTAGCCGGGCCTACGAGCAGTACTTC. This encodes CASSFSRAYEQYF.

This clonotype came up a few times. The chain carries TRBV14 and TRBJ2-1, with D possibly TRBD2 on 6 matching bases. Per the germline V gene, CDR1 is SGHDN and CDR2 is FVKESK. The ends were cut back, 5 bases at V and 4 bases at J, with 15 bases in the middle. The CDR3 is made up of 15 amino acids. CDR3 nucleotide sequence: TGTGCCAGCAGCACGGGGGACCTTGGATACAATGAGCAGTTCTTC. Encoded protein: CASSTGDLGYNEQFF.

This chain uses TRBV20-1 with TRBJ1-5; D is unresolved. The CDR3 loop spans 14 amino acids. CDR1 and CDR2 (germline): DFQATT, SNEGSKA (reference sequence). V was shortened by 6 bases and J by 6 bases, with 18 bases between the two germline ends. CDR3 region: CSAMRQDTIQPQHF. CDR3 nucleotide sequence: TGCAGTGCCATGCGACAAGACACGATTCAGCCCCAGCATTTT.

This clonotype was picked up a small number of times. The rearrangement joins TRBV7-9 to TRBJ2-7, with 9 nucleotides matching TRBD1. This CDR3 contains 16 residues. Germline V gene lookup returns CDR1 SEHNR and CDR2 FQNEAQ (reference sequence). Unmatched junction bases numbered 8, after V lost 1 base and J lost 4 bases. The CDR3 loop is CASSLVPGQGLYEQYF. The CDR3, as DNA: TGTGCCAGCAGCTTAGTTCCGGGACAGGGCCTTTACGAGCAGTACTTC.